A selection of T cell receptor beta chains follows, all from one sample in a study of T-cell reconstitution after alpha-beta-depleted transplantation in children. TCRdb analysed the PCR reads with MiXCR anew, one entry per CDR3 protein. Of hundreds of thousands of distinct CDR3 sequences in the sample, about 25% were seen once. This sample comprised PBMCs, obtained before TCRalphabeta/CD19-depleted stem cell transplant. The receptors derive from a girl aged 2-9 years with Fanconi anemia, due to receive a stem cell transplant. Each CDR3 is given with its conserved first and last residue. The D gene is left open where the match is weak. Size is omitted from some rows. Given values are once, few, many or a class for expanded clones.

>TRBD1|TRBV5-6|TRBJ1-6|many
TGTGCCAGCAGCTTGGGTGCCGGACAGGGGAATTCACCCCTCCACTTT
CASSLGAGQGNSPLHF
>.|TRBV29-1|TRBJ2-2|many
TGCAGCGCCCAGTGGGGGCCCGTAGGCGGGGAGCTGTTTTTT
CSAQWGPVGGELFF
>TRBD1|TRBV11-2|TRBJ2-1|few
TGTGCCAGCAGGGGCACAGGGGGCCACAATGAGCAGTTCTTC
CASRGTGGHNEQFF
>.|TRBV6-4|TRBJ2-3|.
TGTGCGATCACCTTTAGCGGACGAGGAGATACGCAGTATTTT
CAITFSGRGDTQYF
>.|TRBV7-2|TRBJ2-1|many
TGTGCCAGCAGCCTACACGCGACCGACTACAATGAGCAGTTCTTC
CASSLHATDYNEQFF
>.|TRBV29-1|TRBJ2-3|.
TGCAGCACCGATGAGGGACGCACAGATACGCAGTATTTT
CSTDEGRTDTQYF
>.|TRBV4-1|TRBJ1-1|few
TGCGCCAGCAGCCAAGGTCCTCTGTTTGGACGACGGTCTGAAGCTTTCTTT
CASSQGPLFGRRSEAFF
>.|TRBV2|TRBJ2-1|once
TGTGCCAGCACCAGGGTTGATGAGCAGTTCTTC
CASTRVDEQFF
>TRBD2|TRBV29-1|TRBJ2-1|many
TGCAGCGTTGGACTAGCGATTTACAATGAGCAGTTCTTC
CSVGLAIYNEQFF
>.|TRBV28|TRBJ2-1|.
TGTGCCAGCAGTTTACGGGGGGCGCAGTTCTTC
CASSLRGAQFF
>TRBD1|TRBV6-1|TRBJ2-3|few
TGTGCCAGCAGTGAACTCACAGGGGGCACAGATACGCAGTATTTT
CASSELTGGTDTQYF
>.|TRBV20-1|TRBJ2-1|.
TGCAGTGCAGTTACGAGCTCCTACAATGAGCAGTTCTTC
CSAVTSSYNEQFF
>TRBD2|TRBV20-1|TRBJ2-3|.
TGCAGTGCTAGAGATGTGACTAGCGGGGACGCAGATACGCAGTATTTT
CSARDVTSGDADTQYF
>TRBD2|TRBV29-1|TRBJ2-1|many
TGCAGCGCTGGAGATTTTATTAGCGGGAGTCTGTTCTTC
CSAGDFISGSLFF
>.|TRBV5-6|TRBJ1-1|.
TGTGCCAGGAGCCCGGGGCTCATAACTGAAGCTTTCTTT
CARSPGLITEAFF
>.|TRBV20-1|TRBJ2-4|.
TGCAGTGCGGGGAGGCGGTACAAAAACATTCAGTACTTC
CSAGRRYKNIQYF
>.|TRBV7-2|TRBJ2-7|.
TGTGCCAGCAGCGGGGGAGGGGGAAGCTCCTACGAGCAGTACTTC
CASSGGGGSSYEQYF
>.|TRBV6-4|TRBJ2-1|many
TGTGCCAGGACTGACCTGAGGTCCTACAATGAGCAGTTCTTC
CARTDLRSYNEQFF
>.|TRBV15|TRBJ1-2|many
TGTGCCACCAGCAGAGATCTCTTGGGCACTCCTGGCTACGGCTACACCTTC
CATSRDLLGTPGYGYTF
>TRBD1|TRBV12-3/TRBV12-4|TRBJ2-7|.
TGTGCCAGCAGTTCCCCTCCGGGACAGGGCTACGAGCAGTACTTC
CASSSPPGQGYEQYF
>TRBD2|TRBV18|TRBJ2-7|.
TGTGCCAGCTCACCCGGACTAGATACTAGTGAGCAGTACTTC
CASSPGLDTSEQYF
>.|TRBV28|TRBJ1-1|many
TGTGCCAGCAGTTTTAGATTCATGAACACTGAAGCTTTCTTT
CASSFRFMNTEAFF
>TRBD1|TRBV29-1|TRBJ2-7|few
TGCAGCGTTGAAGGGGACAGTCGTTACGAGCAGTACTTC
CSVEGDSRYEQYF
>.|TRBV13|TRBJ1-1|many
TGTGCCAGCAGCCCGACAGCGAACACTGAAGCTTTCTTT
CASSPTANTEAFF
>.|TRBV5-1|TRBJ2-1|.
TGCGCCAGCAGCTTGGCAGAGGGGAATGAGCAGTTCTTC
CASSLAEGNEQFF
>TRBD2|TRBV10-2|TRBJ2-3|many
TGTGCCAGCAGGCTAGCGGGGGCAGATACGCAGTATTTT
CASRLAGADTQYF
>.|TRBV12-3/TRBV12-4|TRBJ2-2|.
TGTGCCAGCAGTTATGGGAACGGGGAGCTGTTCTTT
CASSYGNGELFF
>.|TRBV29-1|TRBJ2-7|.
TGCAGCGTTGAAACGGGAGAGACCTACGAGCAGTACTTC
CSVETGETYEQYF
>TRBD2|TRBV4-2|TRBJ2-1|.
TGTGCCAGCAGCCAATCACAGCGGGGGGGCCTGGACGAGCAGTTCTTC
CASSQSQRGGLDEQFF
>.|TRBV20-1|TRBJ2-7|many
TGCAGTGCTAGAGATGGGGAATCCGCTTCCTACGAGCAGTACTTC
CSARDGESASYEQYF
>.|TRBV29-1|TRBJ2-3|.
TGCAGCGTTCTTAGACAGGTTGGAGATACGCAGTATTTT
CSVLRQVGDTQYF
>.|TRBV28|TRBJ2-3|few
TGTGCCAGCAGCGTCTCCCCAGATACGCAGTATTTT
CASSVSPDTQYF
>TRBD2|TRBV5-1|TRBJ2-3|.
TGCGCCAGCACCCCCGGACTAGCGGGATACACAGATACGCAGTATTTT
CASTPGLAGYTDTQYF
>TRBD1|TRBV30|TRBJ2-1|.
TGTGCCTGGAGTGCGGGACAGGGGGCAAGAAATGAGCAGTTCTTC
CAWSAGQGARNEQFF
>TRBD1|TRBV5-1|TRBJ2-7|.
TGCGCCAGCAGCTTGGAACAGGGGGTCTACGAGCAGTACTTC
CASSLEQGVYEQYF
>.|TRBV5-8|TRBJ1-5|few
TGTGCCAGCAGCTTATTTGTTGGTGGCAGGGGCAATCAGCCCCAGCATTTT
CASSLFVGGRGNQPQHF
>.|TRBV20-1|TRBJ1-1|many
TGCAGTGCAGGACGTCCTGAAGCTTTCTTT
CSAGRPEAFF
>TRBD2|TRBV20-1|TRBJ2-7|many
TGCAGTGCTAACCATCTAGCGGGAGGAGTCCCTTACGAGCAGTACTTC
CSANHLAGGVPYEQYF
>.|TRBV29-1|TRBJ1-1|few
TGCAGCGCCAGGATGGACTCCGAAGCTTTCTTT
CSARMDSEAFF
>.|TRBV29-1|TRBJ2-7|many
TGCAGCGTTGGGGGGGCCTACGAGCAGTACTTC
CSVGGAYEQYF